The next 12 T cell receptor beta chains were all read from a single sample in a study of T cell repertoires in cytomegalovirus infection. One entry per CDR3 protein results from TCRdb running MiXCR on the reads. The repertoire holds some 300,000 distinct CDR3 sequences, with roughly 17% as singletons. The specimen was PBMCs. The receptor source for this set is a human donor in good health (CMV status not recorded). Some clones in this sample may be carry-over from other donors' samples.

This clonotype was observed a handful of times. This chain links TRBV28 with TRBJ2-5; D possibly corresponds to TRBD1 (5 bases). The CDR3 has 15 residues. Deletions cut 7 bases from V and 2 bases from J, with 17 bases between. The germline V gene encodes CDR1 MDHEN and CDR2 SYDVKM. The CDR3 sequence is CASKAWQGRQETQYF. As DNA, the CDR3 is TGTGCCAGCAAAGCTTGGCAGGGTCGGCAAGAGACCCAGTACTTC.

The table lists this clonotype with many counts. The V gene is TRBV4-2, the J gene TRBJ2-7, with 7 bases that match TRBD1. Germline V gene lookup returns CDR1 LGHNA and CDR2 YNFKEQ. The CDR3 consists of 18 residues. V gave up 0 bases and J gave up 3 bases; unmatched junction bases: 14. The CDR3 loop is CASSQESSRGTVLYEQYF. Written as DNA, the CDR3 is TGTGCCAGCAGCCAAGAATCAAGTAGGGGGACAGTTCTCTACGAGCAGTACTTC.

The CDR3 region has the DNA TGTGCCAGCAGCTTATTCGGAAACACCATATATTTT. Encoded protein: CASSLFGNTIYF. The V call is TRBV7-2, the J call TRBJ1-3; no clear D gene. The V gene's germline CDR1 is SGHTA and CDR2 FQGNSA. The V gene lost 2 bases and the J gene lost 4 bases, with 3 bases spanning the gap. The CDR3 has 12 residues.

This clonotype was observed at least ten times. The CDR3 spells CASSRRTSSRGETQYF. The DNA of the CDR3 is TGTGCCAGCAGTCGCCGGACTAGTTCTAGGGGGGAGACCCAGTACTTC. The chain recombines TRBV6-1 with TRBJ2-5, with a tentative D call TRBD2 (7 bases). CDR3 length: 16 amino acids. V lost 5 bases and J 5 bases, leaving 21 bases between the germline ends. Germline assignment: CDR1 MNHNS and CDR2 SASEGT.

This clonotype was observed a handful of times. The chain recombines TRBV7-9 with TRBJ1-2; no reliable D call. Germline V gene lookup returns CDR1 SEHNR and CDR2 FQNEAQ (reference sequence). The CDR3 is 14 residues long. V was pared by 0 bases and J by 2 bases, with 7 bases between. The CDR3 loop reads CASSLARRNYGYTF. The CDR3 coding sequence is TGTGCCAGCAGCTTAGCCAGGAGGAACTATGGCTACACCTTC.

The sample holds a few counts of this clonotype. The CDR3 nucleotides read TGTGCCAGCAGCCAGTCAGGACCGGGGCGACACACCATATATTTT. This gives the protein CASSQSGPGRHTIYF. This rearrangement joins TRBV14 to TRBJ1-3; a weak D match, TRBD1 (5 bases). With 3 bases removed from V and 8 bases from J, the gap between germline ends came to 17 bases. The CDR3 has 15 amino acids. Germline V gene lookup returns CDR1 SGHDN and CDR2 FVKESK.

There are many counts of this clonotype. This rearrangement joins TRBV5-1 to TRBJ1-4; D uncertain. This CDR3 region has 16 residues. V dropped 2 bases and J dropped 5 bases, with 16 bases sitting between them. CDR1 and CDR2 (germline): SGHRS, YFSETQ. CDR3 sequence: CASSLNYRVGNEKLFF. CDR3 DNA sequence: TGCGCCAGCAGCTTAAATTATCGGGTTGGCAATGAAAAACTGTTTTTT.

This clonotype occurred a few times. This chain joins TRBV2 and TRBJ1-5; D is possibly TRBD1 (6 bases). Germline CDR1 is SNHLY and CDR2 is FYNNEI. This CDR3 has 14 residues. V was pared by 7 bases and J by 3 bases, with 13 bases between. The CDR3 DNA reads TGTGCCAGCACCGGAACAGGGCTCAATCAGCCCCAGCATTTT. Amino acids: CASTGTGLNQPQHF.

This rearrangement joins TRBV9 to TRBJ2-5; D gene uncertain. The germline gives CDR1 SGDLS, CDR2 YYNGEE. The CDR3 is 15 amino acids. V was clipped by 0 bases and J by 1 base, with 10 bases between them. CDR3 loop: CASSVGIGSQETQYF. The CDR3 nucleotides read TGTGCCAGCAGCGTAGGGATCGGCAGCCAAGAGACCCAGTACTTC.

Many counts were recorded for this clonotype. The chain joins TRBV7-9 to TRBJ2-7, with unresolved D. CDR1 and CDR2 (germline): SEHNR, FQNEAQ (reference sequence). V shed 4 bases and J shed 2 bases, with 6 bases lying between them. The CDR3 runs 12 residues. The CDR3 here is CASSSATYEQYF. The CDR3 bases are TGTGCCAGCAGCTCCGCCACCTACGAGCAGTACTTC.

This clonotype was seen a handful of times. This chain joins TRBV20-1 and TRBJ2-5; D is perhaps TRBD1 (6 bases). CDR3 length: 16 amino acids. Germline-derived CDR1 and CDR2 are DFQATT and SNEGSKA (reference sequence). V was pared by 0 bases and J by 3 bases, with 17 bases between. The CDR3 coding sequence is TGCAGTGCTAGAGATCATTGGGGGACACGAAAAGAGACCCAGTACTTC. It is translated as CSARDHWGTRKETQYF.

This chain uses TRBV10-3 with TRBJ1-1; D gene ambiguous. Germline loops: CDR1 ENHRY, CDR2 SYGVKD. The CDR3 spans 14 residues. V lost 5 bases to trimming and J lost 1 base, with 11 bases between them. The CDR3 nucleotides are TGTGCCATCAGTCAAAGGGTAACGAACACTGAAGCTTTCTTT. Its protein is CAISQRVTNTEAFF.